A single sample gave rise to the 7 T cell receptor beta chains below, sequenced in a study of early T cells in non-severe SARS-CoV-2 infection. One entry per CDR3 protein, called by TCRdb with MiXCR from the 5' RACE reads. The sample contains around 60,000 distinct CDR3 sequences, roughly a tenth of which appear only once. Sequenced sample: whole blood. The receptors were sampled from an adult who was a healthcare worker with PCR-confirmed SARS-CoV-2 infection or an uninfected control (not recorded which).

This clonotype was seen many times. The rearrangement joins TRBV25-1 to TRBJ1-1, with 9 bases identical to TRBD1. Germline assignment: CDR1 MGHDK and CDR2 SYGVNS. The CDR3 is 16 amino acids. V shed 6 bases and J 4 bases; nucleotides not matched to a gene: 12. CDR3 bases: TGTGCCAGCAGCGAAACAGGGGGCGGTAGTGGCACTGAAGCTTTCTTT. Translation: CASSETGGGSGTEAFF.

This clonotype was seen at least ten times. The chain carries TRBV7-2 and TRBJ2-1; tentatively, D is TRBD2 (6 bases). Germline CDR1 and CDR2: SGHTA and FQGNSA. V was clipped by 1 base and J by 6 bases, with 13 bases between them. CDR3 length: 15 amino acids. CDR3 protein: CASSLGLLGLNEQFF. The CDR3 coding sequence is TGTGCCAGCAGCTTAGGGCTACTGGGACTCAATGAGCAGTTCTTC.

This chain connects TRBV30 to TRBJ1-1, with a possible D match to TRBD1 (5 bases). The germline V gene has CDR1 GTSNPN and CDR2 SVGIG (reference sequence). The V end lost 5 bases, the J end lost 1 base, and 8 bases lay between the germline ends. This CDR3 comprises 12 residues. The CDR3 region is CAWAGANTEAFF. As DNA, the CDR3 is TGTGCCTGGGCCGGGGCGAACACTGAAGCTTTCTTT. Full variable domain (outside the CDR3, taken from reference TRBV30 and TRBJ1-1): SQTIHQWPATLVQPVGSPLSLECTVEGTSNPNLYWYRQAAGRGLQLLFYSVGIGQISSEVPQNLSASRPQDRQFILSSKKLLLSDSGFYLCAWAGANTEAFFGQGTRLTVV.

Notes on this clonotype: A clone one base away is much larger, so this may be a read error. This chain uses TRBV5-1 with TRBJ2-7; D perhaps matches TRBD2 (6 bases). The V gene's germline CDR1 is SGHRS and CDR2 YFSETQ. CDR3 length: 14 residues. V shed 5 bases and J shed 6 bases, with 18 bases lying between them. CDR3 nucleotide sequence: TGCGCCAGCAGTCGTACTAGCTGGAGCCTCGAGCAGTACTTC. This sequence encodes CASSRTSWSLEQYF.

This clonotype was recorded many times. The chain couples TRBV5-6 to TRBJ2-1; D is possibly TRBD1 (5 bases). Per the germline V gene, CDR1 is SGHDT and CDR2 is YYEEEE. V was pared by 2 bases and J by 1 base, with 10 bases between. CDR3 length: 15 amino acids. The CDR3 sequence: CASSFNPGSYNEQFF. CDR3 nucleotide sequence: TGTGCCAGCAGCTTTAACCCAGGGTCCTACAATGAGCAGTTCTTC.

This clonotype showed up many times. The chain employs TRBV7-2 and TRBJ1-1; D might be TRBD1 (6 bases). Germline V gives CDR1 SGHTA, CDR2 FQGNSA. V lost 6 bases and J 0 bases, leaving 14 bases between the germline ends. There are 15 residues in the CDR3. The chain's CDR3 is CASRVVQGVNTEAFF. In DNA form, the CDR3 reads TGTGCCAGCAGGGTTGTACAGGGAGTGAACACTGAAGCTTTCTTT. Full variable domain (rest looked up from reference TRBV7-2 and TRBJ1-1): GAGVSQSPSNKVTEKGKDVELRCDPISGHTALYWYRQSLGQGLEFLIYFQGNSAPDKSGLPSDRFSAERTGGSVSTLTIQRTQQEDSAVYLCASRVVQGVNTEAFFGQGTRLTVV.

The rearrangement uses TRBV20-1 and TRBJ1-5; no firm D call. The germline V gene has CDR1 DFQATT and CDR2 SNEGSKA (reference sequence). The CDR3 loop spans 12 amino acids. V was pared by 3 bases and J by 2 bases, with 5 bases between. This chain's CDR3 is CSASLGNQPQHF. CDR3 DNA sequence: TGCAGTGCTAGTTTGGGCAATCAGCCCCAGCATTTT.